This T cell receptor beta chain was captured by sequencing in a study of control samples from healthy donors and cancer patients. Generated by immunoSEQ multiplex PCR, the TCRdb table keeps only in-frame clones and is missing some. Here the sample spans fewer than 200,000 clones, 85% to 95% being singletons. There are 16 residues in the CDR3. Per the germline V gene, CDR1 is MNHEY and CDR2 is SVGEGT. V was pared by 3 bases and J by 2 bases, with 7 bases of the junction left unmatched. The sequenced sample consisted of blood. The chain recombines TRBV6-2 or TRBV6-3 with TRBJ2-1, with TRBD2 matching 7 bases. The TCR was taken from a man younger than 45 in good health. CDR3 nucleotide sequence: TGTGCCAGCAGTTATGGGCCGGGGGGAACCTACAATGAGCAGTTCTTC. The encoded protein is CASSYGPGGTYNEQFF.